The sequence of this TCR beta chain was determined in a study of blood T cell repertoires in COVID-19. As for the study in general: Acute-phase and convalescent COVID-19 samples originated in the United States, Italy and Spain.

Only in-frame clones appear in the TCRdb table, and some are missing; sequencing was by immunoSEQ multiplex PCR. The sample lists roughly 300,000 clones, more than 70% occurring once. The sample was peripheral blood. The TCR comes from a woman aged 45-59 years who had recovered from COVID-19.

The CDR3 DNA sequence: TGTGCCAGCAGCACATTAGCTACGCAGTATTTT. Its protein product is CASSTLATQYF. The rearrangement uses TRBV7-6 and TRBJ2-3; D is uncertain. CDR1 is SGHVS, CDR2 FNYEAQ, per germline. Deletions cut 5 bases from V and 8 bases from J, with 8 bases between. The length of the CDR3 is 11 residues.